This T cell receptor (beta chain) was obtained from a study of T cell repertoires in cytomegalovirus infection. CDR1 is SNHLY and CDR2 is FYNNEI in the germline V gene. CDR3 length equals 15 residues. Unmatched junction bases numbered 9, after V lost 4 bases and J lost 4 bases. One entry per CDR3 protein, called by TCRdb with MiXCR from the reads. The sample lists 560,000 or so distinct CDR3 sequences, 16% occurring once. Material: CD8+ T cells from PBMCs. The clonotype comes from a human donor in good health (CMV status not recorded). Some clones in this sample may be carry-over from other donors' samples. The V gene is TRBV2, the J gene TRBJ2-7; 8 bases align to TRBD2. The CDR3 coding sequence is TGTGCCAGCAGTGGGCCCGGGACTAGGGTTTACGAGCAGTACTTC. Amino acid sequence: CASSGPGTRVYEQYF.